Shown below are 26 T cell receptor beta chains from a single sample sequenced in a study of blood T cell repertoires in COVID-19. This table comes from immunoSEQ multiplex PCR, and its TCRdb copy is limited to in-frame clones, with some not included. Of some 320,000 clones listed, about nine tenths are singletons. Sequenced sample: peripheral blood. Receptor source: a young woman with COVID-19, enrolled during active disease.

This chain links TRBV7-9 with TRBJ2-3; 7 nucleotides agree with TRBD1. The CDR3 consists of 17 residues. Per the germline V gene, CDR1 is SEHNR and CDR2 is FQNEAQ (reference sequence). After removal of 1 base from V and 3 bases from J, the junction contained 10 bases not matched to a gene. CDR3 residues: CASSLEGASPPTDTQYF. CDR3 nucleotide sequence: TGTGCCAGCAGCTTAGAGGGGGCTAGCCCGCCAACAGATACGCAGTATTTT.

The chain links TRBV11-2 to TRBJ2-3; possibly TRBD2 for D (5 bases). The V end lost 7 bases, the J end lost 0 bases, and 17 bases lay between the germline ends. This CDR3 has 16 amino acids. In germline, CDR1 is SGHAT, CDR2 FQNNGV. The CDR3 DNA reads TGTGCCAGCAACGCGAGGGTCGGACTGAGCACAGATACGCAGTATTTT. Protein product: CASNARVGLSTDTQYF.

V gene TRBV15 combines with J gene TRBJ2-3; D possibly matches TRBD1 or TRBD2 (10 bases each). The CDR3 has 18 residues. CDR1 is LNHNV, CDR2 YYDKDF, per germline (reference sequence). Between the trimmed V and J ends, which lost 8 bases and 0 bases, there was a span of 24 bases. The CDR3 coding sequence is TGTGCCACCCGACAGGGGGCTAGCGGGGGAGCTAGCACAGATACGCAGTATTTT. Translated: CATRQGASGGASTDTQYF.

This clone was found once. The V and J genes are TRBV3-1 (or the pseudogene TRBV3-2) and TRBJ2-5; weak D call: TRBD1 (6 bases). Germline CDR1 LGHDT, CDR2 YNNKEL (reference sequence). This CDR3 is built from 17 residues. V lost 2 bases, J lost 0 bases, and 16 bases lay in between. CDR3 protein: CASSQLQGRGYQETQYF. The CDR3 DNA is TGTGCCAGCAGCCAACTACAGGGTAGGGGGTACCAAGAGACCCAGTACTTC.

The chain combines TRBV21-1 with TRBJ2-4; the table's TRBD1 call for D was not verified on the DNA. TRBV21-1 is listed as a pseudogene. This CDR3 contains 23 residues. CDR3 sequence reads: CASSKGGSDRGRRGSLAKNIQYF. CDR3 DNA sequence: TGTGCCAGCAGCAAAGGTGGAAGCGACAGGGGGCGGCGGGGATCACTAGCCAAAAACATTCAGTACTTC.

The J gene is TRBJ2-7, the V gene TRBV18, with no clear D. Deletions cut 0 bases from V and 6 bases from J, with 12 bases between. CDR1 and CDR2 from the germline V gene are KGHSH and LQKENI. The CDR3 is made up of 14 amino acids. This CDR3 reads CASSPPLDSREQYF. The CDR3 nucleotides read TGTGCCAGCTCACCACCCTTAGATTCGCGCGAGCAGTACTTC.

The rearrangement joins TRBV18 to TRBJ1-2; D perhaps matches TRBD1 (5 bases). This CDR3 contains 15 residues. V dropped 0 bases and J dropped 7 bases, with 15 bases sitting between them. The germline gives CDR1 KGHSH, CDR2 LQKENI. The CDR3 DNA reads TGTGCCAGCTCACCACCGTGGACACAGCGGGTTGGCTACACCTTC. It codes for CASSPPWTQRVGYTF.

Notes on this clone: At the DNA level, this CDR3 is encoded by other sequences in the same sample as well. This sequence joins TRBV3-1 (or the pseudogene TRBV3-2) and TRBJ2-5; maybe TRBD2 (5 bases). V lost 0 bases, J lost 5 bases, and 7 bases lay in between. CDR1 is LGHDT and CDR2 is YNNKEL in the germline V gene (reference sequence). The CDR3 is made up of 13 amino acids. CDR3 amino acids: CASSQDGGETQYF. CDR3 bases: TGTGCCAGCAGCCAAGATGGAGGTGAGACCCAGTACTTC.

This chain connects TRBV10-3 to TRBJ1-6; D remains unclear. The V and J ends lost 3 bases and 6 bases respectively, with 6 bases between them. The CDR3 is made up of 13 amino acids. The germline gives CDR1 ENHRY, CDR2 SYGVKD. The CDR3 bases are TGTGCCATCAGTGAAGGAGCTAATTCACCCCTCCACTTT. As protein: CAISEGANSPLHF.

The chain couples TRBV5-1 to TRBJ1-2; TRBD1 matches at 9 bases. CDR3 size: 14 residues. Germline loops: CDR1 SGHRS, CDR2 YFSETQ. J gave up 8 bases and V 5 bases, and 10 bases lay outside the gene matches. The CDR3 DNA reads TGCGCCAGCAGACAGGGGGCGCCGGGTGGAGGCTACACCTTC. It specifies CASRQGAPGGGYTF. Looking up the rest from reference TRBV5-1 and TRBJ1-2 gives the full variable domain: KAGVTQTPRYLIKTRGQQVTLSCSPISGHRSVSWYQQTPGQGLQFLFEYFSETQRNKGNFPGRFSGRQFSNSRSEMNVSTLELGDSALYLCASRQGAPGGGYTFGSGTRLTVV.

The chain joins TRBV11-2 to TRBJ1-5, with D tentatively TRBD1 (5 bases). From germline, CDR1 is SGHAT and CDR2 FQNNGV. There are 14 residues in the CDR3. Trimming stripped 5 bases from V and 2 bases from J, with 10 bases between. The CDR3 region has the DNA TGTGCCAGCAGCCCCGGGGGGGGCAATCAGCCCCAGCATTTT. Protein product: CASSPGGGNQPQHF.

Turning to this clone: A read error may account for a junction end that differs from germline. The rearrangement joins TRBV13 to TRBJ1-4, with no clear D. Germline CDR1 is PRHDT and CDR2 is FYEKMQ (reference sequence). The CDR3 runs 14 residues. CDR3 protein: CASTTSGVNKKLFF. In DNA, the CDR3 is TGTGCCAGCACCACTAGCGGAGTTAATAAAAAACTGTTTTTT.

The chain carries TRBV29-1 and TRBJ2-1, with 10 positions matching TRBD1. CDR3 length equals 14 residues. V trimming: 7 bases; J trimming: 6 bases; junction bases outside the gene matches: 9. Germline CDR1 SQVTM, CDR2 ANQGSEA. CDR3 bases: TGCAGCGCCGTGGGACAGGGGTCTCTCAATGAGCAGTTCTTC. It is translated as CSAVGQGSLNEQFF.

At least ten counts were recorded for this clone. The chain has TRBV11-2 and TRBJ1-4; D is unclear. Germline assignment: CDR1 SGHAT and CDR2 FQNNGV. V lost 5 bases to trimming and J lost 8 bases, with 15 bases between them. This CDR3 comprises 14 residues. For the CDR3, the DNA is TGTGCCAGCAGCCCTACTACCAGAACGGAAAAACTGTTTTTT. This encodes CASSPTTRTEKLFF.

The J gene is TRBJ2-7, the V gene TRBV19; the D gene is possibly TRBD2 (7 bases). The CDR3 has 14 amino acids. Germline CDR1 reads LNHDA; CDR2 reads SQIVND (reference sequence). Between the trimmed V and J ends, which lost 5 bases and 6 bases, there was a span of 17 bases. The CDR3: CASSFGGPVGEQYF. The CDR3, as DNA: TGTGCCAGTAGTTTCGGGGGGCCGGTCGGCGAGCAGTACTTC.

The chain is built from TRBV2 and TRBJ2-1, with a possible D match to TRBD1 (6 bases). Germline-derived CDR1 and CDR2 are SNHLY and FYNNEI. The CDR3 totals 13 residues. Trimming cost V 6 bases and J 2 bases, with 8 bases left between them. CDR3 sequence (DNA): TGTGCCAGCAGGGGGGCCGCCTACAATGAGCAGTTCTTC. As protein: CASRGAAYNEQFF.

The chain links TRBV5-1 to TRBJ2-5; 16 bases align to TRBD2. The junction had 18 bases not matched to a gene; V was cut back by 0 bases and J by 7 bases. The CDR3 consists of 21 residues. CDR1 is SGHRS, CDR2 YFSETQ, per germline. The CDR3 DNA follows: TGCGCCAGCAGCTTGGAACCCCTTGGGACTAGCGGGGGGGCGTCCGGTGTGACCCAGTACTTC. This encodes CASSLEPLGTSGGASGVTQYF.

Here the CDR3 reads CASSVEWIAGGQETQYF. The CDR3 DNA reads as TGTGCCAGCAGCGTAGAGTGGATAGCGGGGGGCCAAGAGACCCAGTACTTC. This chain joins TRBV9 and TRBJ2-5; 10 bases line up with TRBD2. The length of the CDR3 is 17 residues. V shed 0 bases, J shed 1 base, and the junction held 6 bases outside the gene matches. Looked up from germline, CDR1 is SGDLS and CDR2 is YYNGEE.

The chain has TRBV7-9 and TRBJ1-1; D unresolved. Germline lookup yields CDR1 SEHNR and CDR2 FQNEAQ (reference sequence). V gave up 8 bases and J gave up 3 bases, with 7 bases separating them. The length of the CDR3 is 11 residues. The CDR3 is CASCTDTEAFF. In DNA form, the CDR3 reads TGTGCCAGCTGTACAGACACTGAAGCTTTCTTT. The full variable domain, with the rest looked up from reference TRBV7-9 and TRBJ1-1, is DTGVSQNPRHKITKRGQNVTFRCDPISEHNRLYWYRQTLGQGPEFLTYFQNEAQLEKSRLLSDRFSAERPKGSFSTLEIQRTEQGDSAMYLCASCTDTEAFFGQGTRLTVV.

This chain links TRBV3-1 (or the pseudogene TRBV3-2) with TRBJ1-1, with 8 bases that match TRBD1. In germline, CDR1 is LGHDT, CDR2 YNNKEL (reference sequence). The CDR3 extends over 19 amino acids. V was pared by 0 bases and J by 1 base, with 13 bases of the junction left unmatched. The CDR3 spells CASSQEEEGQGGGNTEAFF. CDR3 sequence (DNA): TGTGCCAGCAGCCAAGAAGAAGAAGGACAGGGTGGTGGGAACACTGAAGCTTTCTTT.

The gene calls are TRBV27 and TRBJ2-3, with D maybe TRBD1 (7 bases). The V and J ends lost 4 bases and 5 bases respectively, with 13 bases between them. There are 14 residues in the CDR3. Germline V gives CDR1 MNHEY, CDR2 SMNVEV (reference sequence). CDR3 loop: CASSYQGGVDTQYF. CDR3 nucleotide sequence: TGTGCCAGCAGTTACCAGGGGGGTGTAGATACGCAGTATTTT.

CDR3 sequence: CASSRLTSANTGELFF. In DNA form, the CDR3 reads TGTGCCAGCAGCCGCCTGACTAGCGCGAACACCGGGGAGCTGTTTTTT. The V and J genes are TRBV3-1 (or the pseudogene TRBV3-2) and TRBJ2-2, with 8 bases that match TRBD2. The CDR3 covers 16 residues. CDR1 and CDR2 (germline): LGHDT, YNNKEL (reference sequence). After removal of 4 bases from V and 0 bases from J, the junction contained 4 bases not matched to a gene.

In its sample, this clone was seen a few times. The chain has TRBV2 and TRBJ2-7, with TRBD2 as a possible D gene (6 bases). CDR1 and CDR2 from the germline V gene are SNHLY and FYNNEI. The CDR3 is made up of 15 amino acids. V shed 0 bases and J shed 2 bases, with 11 bases lying between them. The CDR3 sequence: CASSEALRGTYEQYF. The CDR3 region has the DNA TGTGCCAGCAGTGAAGCGCTTCGCGGGACCTACGAGCAGTACTTC.

V is TRBV4-2 and J is TRBJ2-7; 8 bases fit TRBD2. After removal of 2 bases from V and 4 bases from J, the junction contained 7 bases not matched to a gene. The CDR3 length is 15 residues. Germline V CDR1 and CDR2: LGHNA, YNFKEQ. The CDR3 loop reads CASSQSSGGPYEQYF. CDR3 in DNA: TGTGCCAGCAGCCAATCGTCGGGGGGGCCTTACGAGCAGTACTTC.

The chain employs TRBV4-1 and TRBJ1-1, with D unresolved. V was pared by 0 bases and J by 8 bases, with 16 bases between. The CDR3 length is 15 residues. The germline CDR1 and CDR2 sequences are MGHRA and YSYEKL. CDR3 DNA sequence: TGCGCCAGCAGCCAAGATATATTCGGCGGCCTCGAAGCTTTCTTT. Its protein product is CASSQDIFGGLEAFF.

The genes are TRBV7-8 and TRBJ1-5, with D maybe TRBD1 (5 bases). V lost 4 bases and J 0 bases, leaving 10 bases between the germline ends. Germline CDR1 reads SGHVS; CDR2 reads FQNEAQ. CDR3 length: 15 residues. The DNA for the CDR3 is TGTGCCAGCAGCTACAGGAGTAATAGCAATCAGCCCCAGCATTTT. Protein: CASSYRSNSNQPQHF. Using reference TRBV7-8 and TRBJ1-5 for the parts outside the CDR3, the full variable domain is GAGVSQSPRYKVAKRGQDVALRCDPISGHVSLFWYQQALGQGPEFLTYFQNEAQLDKSGLPSDRFFAERPEGSVSTLKIQRTQQEDSAVYLCASSYRSNSNQPQHFGDGTRLSIL.